This T cell receptor beta chain was obtained from a study of OX40 agonist ivuxolimab in advanced cancers. About the research overall: Prior checkpoint blockade (anti-PD-1, anti-PD-L1 or anti-CTLA-4) was permitted; around 40% had it.

Details on this clone: Its antigen is still unknown.

This table comes from immunoSEQ multiplex PCR, and its TCRdb copy is limited to in-frame clones, with some not included. The sample shows about 84,000 clones, approximately 88% of them seen only once. Study observations and caveats: Expanded peripheral T cells had an undetermined antigen specificity.

The starting material was CD4+ or CD8+ T cells sorted from blood, obtained in a trial of the OX40 agonist ivuxolimab. The origin of this receptor is an adult with an advanced solid tumor such as melanoma, head and neck, liver or kidney cancer.

CDR3 DNA sequence: TGTGCCAGCAGCTTCGGACAGGTCTCCTACGAGCAGTACTTC. It translates to CASSFGQVSYEQYF. The chain links TRBV7-2 to TRBJ2-7, with TRBD1 matching over 7 bases. The CDR3 runs 14 residues. Germline CDR1 is SGHTA and CDR2 is FQGNSA. J gave up 0 bases and V 3 bases, and 2 bases lay outside the gene matches. The variable domain in full, with the rest retrieved from reference TRBV7-2 and TRBJ2-7, is GAGVSQSPSNKVTEKGKDVELRCDPISGHTALYWYRQSLGQGLEFLIYFQGNSAPDKSGLPSDRFSAERTGGSVSTLTIQRTQQEDSAVYLCASSFGQVSYEQYFGPGTRLTVT.